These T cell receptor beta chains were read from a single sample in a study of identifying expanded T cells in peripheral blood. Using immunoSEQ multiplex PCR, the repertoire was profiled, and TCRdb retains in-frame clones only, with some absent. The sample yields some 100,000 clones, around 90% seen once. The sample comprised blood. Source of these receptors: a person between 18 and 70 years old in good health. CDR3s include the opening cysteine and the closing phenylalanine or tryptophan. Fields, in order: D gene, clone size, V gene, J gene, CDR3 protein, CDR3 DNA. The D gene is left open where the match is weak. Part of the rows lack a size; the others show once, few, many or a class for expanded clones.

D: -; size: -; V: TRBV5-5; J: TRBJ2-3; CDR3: CASSLQDSTDTQYF; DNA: TGTGCCAGCAGCTTGCAGGATAGCACAGATACGCAGTATTTT
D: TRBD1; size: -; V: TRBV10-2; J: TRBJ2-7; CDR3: CASSGDSPYEQYF; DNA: TGCGCCAGCAGCGGGGACAGCCCCTACGAGCAGTACTTC
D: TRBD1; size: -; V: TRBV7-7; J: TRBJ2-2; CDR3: CAIHRGRGTGELFF; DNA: TGTGCCATTCACAGGGGTCGCGGCACCGGGGAGCTGTTTTTT
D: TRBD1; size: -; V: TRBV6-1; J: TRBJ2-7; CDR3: CASSEGQGVNEQYF; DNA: TGTGCCAGCAGTGAGGGACAGGGAGTTAACGAGCAGTACTTC
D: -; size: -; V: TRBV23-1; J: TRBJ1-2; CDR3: CASSLDKGGPLCYGYTF; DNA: TGCGCCAGCAGCCTGGACAAAGGAGGGCCCCTGTGCTATGGCTACACCTTC
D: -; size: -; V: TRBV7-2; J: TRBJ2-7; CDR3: CASRQPSYEQYF; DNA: TGTGCCAGCAGGCAGCCTTCCTACGAGCAGTACTTC
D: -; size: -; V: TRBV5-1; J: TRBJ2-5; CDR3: CASSDPRTAEETQYF; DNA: TGCGCCAGCAGCGACCCCCGGACGGCGGAGGAGACCCAGTACTTC
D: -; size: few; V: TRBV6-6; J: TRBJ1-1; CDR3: CASRRTGNTEAFF; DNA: TGTGCCAGCAGAAGAACAGGGAACACTGAAGCTTTCTTT
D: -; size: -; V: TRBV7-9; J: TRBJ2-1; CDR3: CASSWDSFRVNNEQFF; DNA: TGTGCCAGCAGCTGGGACTCCTTTAGGGTTAACAATGAGCAGTTCTTC
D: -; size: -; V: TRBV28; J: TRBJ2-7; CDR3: CASTFQGNYEQYF; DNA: TGTGCCAGCACGTTTCAGGGAAACTACGAGCAGTACTTC
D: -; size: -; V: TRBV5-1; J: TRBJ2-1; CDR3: CASSSSSSSYNEQFF; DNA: TGCGCCAGCAGCTCAAGTAGTAGCTCCTACAATGAGCAGTTCTTC
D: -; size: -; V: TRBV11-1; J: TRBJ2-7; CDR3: CASSRDLAYEQYF; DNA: TGTGCCAGCAGCAGGGATTTGGCCTACGAGCAGTACTTC
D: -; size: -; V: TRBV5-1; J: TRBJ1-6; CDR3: CASSGPGVGNSPLHF; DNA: TGCGCCAGCAGCGGGCCGGGGGTCGGTAATTCACCCCTCCACTTT
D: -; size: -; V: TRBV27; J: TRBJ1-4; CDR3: CASSPRGAGGEKLFF; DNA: TGTGCCAGCAGTCCAAGAGGGGCGGGGGGGGAAAAACTGTTTTTT
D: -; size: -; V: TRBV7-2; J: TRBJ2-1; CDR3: CASTLYPQLDEQFF; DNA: TGTGCCAGCACCCTCTACCCCCAGCTGGATGAGCAGTTCTTC
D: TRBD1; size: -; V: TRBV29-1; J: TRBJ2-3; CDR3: CSVVFRDRARTDTQYF; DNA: TGCAGCGTCGTATTCCGGGACAGGGCCCGTACAGATACGCAGTATTTT
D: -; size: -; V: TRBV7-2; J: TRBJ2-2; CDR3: CASSLPYSLGRAILFF; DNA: TGTGCCAGCAGCTTACCCTATAGCCTTGGCCGGGCAATACTCTTTTTT
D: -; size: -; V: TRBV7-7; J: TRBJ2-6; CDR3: CASSLGGPGANVLTF; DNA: TGTGCCAGCAGCTTGGGGGGGCCGGGGGCCAACGTCCTGACTTTC
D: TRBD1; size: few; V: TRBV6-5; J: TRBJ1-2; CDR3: CASRAGQGRIYGYTF; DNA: TGTGCCAGCAGGGCAGGACAGGGACGGATCTATGGCTACACCTTC
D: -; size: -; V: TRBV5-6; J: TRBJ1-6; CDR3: CASSSRNSPLHF; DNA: TGTGCCAGCAGCTCTAGGAATTCACCCCTCCACTTT
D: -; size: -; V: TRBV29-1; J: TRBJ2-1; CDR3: CSVVGKIIIGGSYNEQFF; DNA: TGCAGCGTTGTCGGAAAGATTATAATTGGGGGCTCCTACAATGAGCAGTTCTTC
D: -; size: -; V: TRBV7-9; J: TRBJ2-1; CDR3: CASSSGHYNEQFF; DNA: TGTGCCAGCAGCTCGGGACACTACAATGAGCAGTTCTTC
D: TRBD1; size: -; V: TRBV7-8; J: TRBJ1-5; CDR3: CASSFRQGSDQPQHF; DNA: TGTGCCAGCAGCTTCCGACAGGGGAGTGATCAGCCCCAGCATTTT
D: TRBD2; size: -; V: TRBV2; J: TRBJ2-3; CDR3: CASRQGTSGPSTDTQYF; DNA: TGTGCCAGCAGGCAGGGCACTAGCGGCCCTAGCACAGATACGCAGTATTTT
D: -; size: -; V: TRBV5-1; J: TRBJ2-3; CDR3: CASSVSEDTQYF; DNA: TGCGCCAGCAGCGTTTCTGAGGATACGCAGTATTTT
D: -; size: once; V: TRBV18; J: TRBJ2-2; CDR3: CASSGTSTGELFF; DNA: TGTGCCAGCTCAGGGACATCCACCGGGGAGCTGTTTTTT
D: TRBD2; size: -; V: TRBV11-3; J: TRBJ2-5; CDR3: CASSRGTSGAKETQYF; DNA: TGTGCCAGCAGCCGTGGGACTAGCGGGGCTAAAGAGACCCAGTACTTC
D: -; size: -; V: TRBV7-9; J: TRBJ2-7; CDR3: CASSLERYEQYF; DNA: TGTGCCAGCAGCTTAGAGAGGTACGAGCAGTACTTC
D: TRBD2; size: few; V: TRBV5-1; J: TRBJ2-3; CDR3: CASSLGGRPDTQYF; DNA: TGCGCCAGCAGCTTGGGCGGGAGGCCAGATACGCAGTATTTT
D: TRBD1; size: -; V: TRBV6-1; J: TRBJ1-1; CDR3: CASSELTGTLIVAFF; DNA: TGTGCCAGCAGTGAATTGACAGGGACCCTTATTGTAGCTTTCTTT
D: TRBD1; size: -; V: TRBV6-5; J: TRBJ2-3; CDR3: CASSLDRGSDTQYF; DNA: TGTGCCAGCAGTCTCGACAGGGGAAGCGATACGCAGTATTTT
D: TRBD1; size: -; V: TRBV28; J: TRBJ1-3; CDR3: CASRSGTVDSGNTIYF; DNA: TGTGCCAGCAGGTCCGGGACAGTGGACTCTGGAAACACCATATATTTT
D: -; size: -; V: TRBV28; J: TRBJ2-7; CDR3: CASINRAGKYEQYF; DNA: TGTGCCAGCATCAATAGGGCGGGAAAATACGAGCAGTACTTC
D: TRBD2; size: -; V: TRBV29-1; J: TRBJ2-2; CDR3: CSVGLAGGNTGELFF; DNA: TGCAGCGTTGGACTAGCGGGAGGGAACACCGGGGAGCTGTTTTTT
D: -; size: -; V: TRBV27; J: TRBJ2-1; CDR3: CASSFRLVPVHEQFF; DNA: TGTGCCAGCAGTTTTCGACTAGTCCCGGTGCATGAGCAGTTCTTC
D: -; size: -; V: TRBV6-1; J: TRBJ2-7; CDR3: CASSEESVYEQYF; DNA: TGTGCCAGCAGTGAAGAGAGTGTATACGAGCAGTACTTC
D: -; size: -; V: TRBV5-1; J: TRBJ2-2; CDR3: CASSLGTLGDGIGELFF; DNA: TGCGCCAGCAGCTTGGGGACCCTAGGGGATGGAATCGGGGAGCTGTTTTTT
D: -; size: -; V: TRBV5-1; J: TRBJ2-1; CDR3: CASSLDSLYNEQFF; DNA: TGCGCCAGCAGCTTGGACTCGCTCTACAATGAGCAGTTCTTC
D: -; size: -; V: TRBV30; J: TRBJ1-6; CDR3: CAWSVIRDSPLHF; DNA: TGTGCCTGGAGTGTAATCAGGGATTCACCCCTCCACTTT
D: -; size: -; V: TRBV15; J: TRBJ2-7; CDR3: CATSPPGILYEQYF; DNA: TGTGCCACCAGCCCTCCCGGGATTCTCTACGAGCAGTACTTC
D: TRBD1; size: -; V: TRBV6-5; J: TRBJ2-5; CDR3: CASSYDRALGKTQYF; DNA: TGTGCCAGCAGTTACGACAGGGCGCTCGGAAAGACCCAGTACTTC
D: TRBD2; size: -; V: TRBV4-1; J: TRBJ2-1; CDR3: CASSLMGTSGRNEQFF; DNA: TGCGCCAGCAGCCTTATGGGGACTAGCGGGAGGAATGAGCAGTTCTTC
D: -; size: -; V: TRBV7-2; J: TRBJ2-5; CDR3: CASSLGLAQGETQYF; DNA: TGTGCCAGCAGCTTAGGACTCGCCCAAGGGGAGACCCAGTACTTC
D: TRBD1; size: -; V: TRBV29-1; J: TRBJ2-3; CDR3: CSVETGVGDTQYF; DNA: TGCAGCGTTGAGACAGGGGTTGGAGATACGCAGTATTTT
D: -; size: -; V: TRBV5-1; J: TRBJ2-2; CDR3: CASSLAGGINTGELFF; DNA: TGCGCCAGCAGCTTGGCGGGGGGCATTAACACCGGGGAGCTGTTTTTT
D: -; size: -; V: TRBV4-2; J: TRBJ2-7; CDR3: CASSQGDSTPYEQYF; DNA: TGTGCCAGCAGCCAAGGCGACAGCACCCCCTACGAGCAGTACTTC
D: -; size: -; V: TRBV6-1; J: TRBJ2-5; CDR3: CATTPFQETQYF; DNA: TGTGCCACCACCCCCTTTCAAGAGACCCAGTACTTC
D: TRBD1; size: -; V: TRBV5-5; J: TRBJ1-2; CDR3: CASNPGTDNYGYTF; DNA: TGTGCCAGCAACCCCGGGACAGATAACTATGGCTACACCTTC
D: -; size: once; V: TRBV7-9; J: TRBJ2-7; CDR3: CASSLGTYSYEQYF; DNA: TGTGCCAGCAGCTTAGGGACTTATTCCTACGAGCAGTACTTC
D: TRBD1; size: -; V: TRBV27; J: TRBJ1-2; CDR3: CASIGTGGYGYTF; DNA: TGTGCCAGTATCGGGACAGGGGGATATGGCTACACCTTC
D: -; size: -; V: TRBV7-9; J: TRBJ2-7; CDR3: CASSLGAREQYF; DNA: TGTGCCAGCAGCTTGGGGGCGCGGGAGCAGTACTTC
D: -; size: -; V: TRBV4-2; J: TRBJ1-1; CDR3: CASSQDGAVFNTEAFF; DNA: TGTGCCAGCAGCCAAGACGGTGCGGTGTTCAACACTGAAGCTTTCTTT
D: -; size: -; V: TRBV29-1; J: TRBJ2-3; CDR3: CSVVSGSRTDTQYF; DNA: TGCAGCGTTGTATCCGGGAGTAGGACAGATACGCAGTATTTT
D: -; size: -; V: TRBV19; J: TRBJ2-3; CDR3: CASSSSYTTDTQYF; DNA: TGTGCCAGTAGTAGTAGCTATACAACAGATACGCAGTATTTT
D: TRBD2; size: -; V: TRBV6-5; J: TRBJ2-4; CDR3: CASSSAGVQYF; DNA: TGTGCCAGCAGTTCCGCGGGGGTTCAGTACTTC
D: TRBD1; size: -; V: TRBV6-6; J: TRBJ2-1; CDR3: CASIKTGNHEQFF; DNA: TGTGCCAGCATCAAGACAGGGAACCATGAGCAGTTCTTC
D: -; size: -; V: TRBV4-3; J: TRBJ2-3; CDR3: CASSQVSRGASSSTDTQYF; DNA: TGCGCCAGCAGCCAAGTCTCTCGAGGGGCCTCCTCAAGCACAGATACGCAGTATTTT
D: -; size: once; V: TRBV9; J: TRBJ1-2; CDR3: CASSVELGGPLGGGYTF; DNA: TGTGCCAGCAGCGTAGAGCTGGGAGGTCCGTTAGGTGGTGGCTACACCTTC